This TCR beta chain is from a study of T cells in Graves' hyperthyroidism and ophthalmopathy. General observations from the study: Ophthalmopathy was told apart from stable hyperthyroidism by a 13 V-J model.

This clonotype was observed many times. Its cognate antigen is unknown. V was clipped by 0 bases and J by 5 bases; unmatched bases: 1. This CDR3 contains 15 residues. Germline V gene lookup returns CDR1 SGHTA and CDR2 FQGNSA. TCR beta CDR3 region amplification was performed from RNA transcripts. The HTBI primer set served for first-round RT-PCR of the TCR CDR3. TCRdb called the multiplex PCR reads again in MiXCR, with one record for every CDR3 protein. Among some 490,000 distinct CDR3 sequences listed, less than 25% were seen once. In the ophthalmopathy cohort, Clinical Activity Score was at least 3, NOSPECS grade at least 4, and duration under 3 months. Thyroid ultrasound, orbital computed tomography, clinical symptoms, and serum thyroxine and TRAb underpinned diagnoses.

Sequenced sample: blood. V usage is TRBV7-2 and J usage is TRBJ2-1; TRBD2 aligns across 10 bases. This receptor was identified in a woman between 65 and 79 years old with Graves' ophthalmopathy. The CDR3 region is CASSLAGLADNEQFF. The CDR3 nucleotides are TGTGCCAGCAGCTTAGCCGGACTAGCGGACAATGAGCAGTTCTTC.